The 28 T cell receptor beta chains in this list originate from one sample, sequenced in a study of cytomegalovirus exposure and HLA in healthy donors. The PCR had 60 Vbeta and 13 Jbeta primers. Measured with immunoSEQ multiplex PCR; TCRdb has only the in-frame clones, and not every one. Among more than 95,000 clones listed, roughly 75% were seen once. The sequenced sample consisted of PBMCs. These TCRs come from a woman between 50 and 59 years old in good health and CMV-seronegative.

The chain recombines TRBV5-1 with TRBJ2-1, with a weak D call TRBD1 (5 bases). Germline V CDR1 and CDR2: SGHRS, YFSETQ. V lost 1 base and J lost 9, with 20 bases in between. The CDR3 runs 16 residues. CDR3 nucleotide sequence: TGCGCCAGCAGCTTGCGGTCACAGGTCCCGACGGGTGAGCAGTTCTTC. It is translated as CASSLRSQVPTGEQFF.

This chain joins TRBV2 and TRBJ1-2; D is perhaps TRBD1 (6 bases). With 1 base removed from V and 4 bases from J, the gap between germline ends came to 10 bases. Germline V gene lookup returns CDR1 SNHLY and CDR2 FYNNEI. The CDR3 is 14 amino acids. For the CDR3, the DNA is TGTGCCAGCAGTGAAGACAGGGACGCCTATGGCTACACCTTC. Translation: CASSEDRDAYGYTF. The whole variable domain, filled in from reference TRBV2 and TRBJ1-2, reads EPEVTQTPSHQVTQMGQEVILRCVPISNHLYFYWYRQILGQKVEFLVSFYNNEISEKSEIFDDQFSVERPDGSNFTLKIRSTKLEDSAMYFCASSEDRDAYGYTFGSGTRLTVV.

This clone was recorded a few times. V is TRBV7-2 and J is TRBJ1-1; 7 bases agree with TRBD1. The junction had 3 bases not matched to a gene; V was cut back by 2 bases and J by 0 bases. Germline loops: CDR1 SGHTA, CDR2 FQGNSA. The CDR3 has 15 residues. For the CDR3, the DNA is TGTGCCAGCAGCTTAACGACAGGGCTGAACACTGAAGCTTTCTTT. Protein sequence: CASSLTTGLNTEAFF.

The chain is built from TRBV4-2 and TRBJ1-1, with D maybe TRBD1 (5 bases). V was shortened by 4 bases and J by 5 bases, with 11 bases between the two germline ends. The germline V gene has CDR1 LGHNA and CDR2 YNFKEQ. The CDR3 runs to 13 residues. This chain's CDR3 is CASSLSRATEAFF. In nucleotides, the CDR3 is TGTGCCAGCAGCCTCTCCAGGGCGACTGAAGCTTTCTTT.

This sequence joins TRBV9 and TRBJ2-2; D is perhaps TRBD2 (6 bases). The germline V gene has CDR1 SGDLS and CDR2 YYNGEE. The CDR3 length is 16 residues. V lost 0 bases and J 5 bases, leaving 14 bases between the germline ends. The CDR3 DNA is TGTGCCAGCAGCGTAGACGGGAGACAGCCGACCGGGGAGCTGTTTTTT. It encodes CASSVDGRQPTGELFF.

The chain combines TRBV30 with TRBJ2-7; tentative D call: TRBD2 (7 bases). The CDR3 spans 13 residues. Germline CDR1 reads GTSNPN; CDR2 reads SVGIG (reference sequence). With 2 bases removed from V and 2 bases from J, the gap between germline ends came to 10 bases. CDR3 bases: TGTGCCTGGAGTAAAGGGGGGGCCTACGAGCAGTACTTC. It is translated as CAWSKGGAYEQYF.

The rearrangement links TRBV4-3 to TRBJ1-2; TRBD1 matches 10 bases. The CDR3 has 16 amino acids. J gave up 0 bases and V 2 bases, and 3 bases lay outside the gene matches. Germline lookup yields CDR1 LGHNA and CDR2 YSLEER. As DNA, the CDR3 is TGCGCCAGCAGCCAAATGGGGACAGGGGCTAACTATGGCTACACCTTC. Its translation: CASSQMGTGANYGYTF.

This chain links TRBV28 with TRBJ1-2; maybe TRBD1 (5 bases). The length of the CDR3 is 17 residues. V was shortened by 6 bases and J by 7 bases, with 27 bases between the two germline ends. The germline CDR1 and CDR2 sequences are MDHEN and SYDVKM. CDR3 coding DNA: TGTGCCAGCAGCCCTCCCGGGGGGACGGGGAGCGTGGTTGGCTACACCTTC. Protein: CASSPPGGTGSVVGYTF.

The J gene is TRBJ1-2, the V gene TRBV5-1; no reliable D call. CDR3 size: 14 residues. Trimming took 1 base from V and 8 from J, leaving 15 bases between them. The germline V gene has CDR1 SGHRS and CDR2 YFSETQ. The CDR3 protein is CASSLTGFTGGYTF. Written as DNA, the CDR3 is TGCGCCAGCAGCTTGACGGGGTTCACCGGGGGCTACACCTTC. Supplemented by reference TRBV5-1 and TRBJ1-2, the full variable domain reads KAGVTQTPRYLIKTRGQQVTLSCSPISGHRSVSWYQQTPGQGLQFLFEYFSETQRNKGNFPGRFSGRQFSNSRSEMNVSTLELGDSALYLCASSLTGFTGGYTFGSGTRLTVV.

The chain couples TRBV7-7 to TRBJ2-5; the D gene is possibly TRBD2 (6 bases). Germline values: CDR1 SSHAT, CDR2 FNYEAQ (reference sequence). The CDR3 runs 13 residues. V lost 6 bases and J lost 9, with 17 bases in between. This chain's CDR3 is CASSSGISGAQYF. CDR3 nucleotide sequence: TGTGCCAGCAGTTCCGGCATCTCGGGGGCCCAGTACTTC. Drawing the rest from reference TRBV7-7 and TRBJ2-5, the complete variable domain is GAGVSQSPRYKVTKRGQDVTLRCDPISSHATLYWYQQALGQGPEFLTYFNYEAQPDKSGLPSDRFSAERPEGSISTLTIQRTEQRDSAMYRCASSSGISGAQYFGPGTRLLVL.

This chain joins TRBV28 and TRBJ1-2, with D maybe TRBD1 (6 bases). V gave up 6 bases and J gave up 4 bases, with 12 bases separating them. CDR1 is MDHEN and CDR2 is SYDVKM in the germline V gene. The CDR3 covers 13 residues. The CDR3 nucleotides read TGTGCCAGCAGACTTGACAGGTTCTATGGCTACACCTTC. Amino acid sequence: CASRLDRFYGYTF.

The CDR3 protein is CAISESGGVDTQYF. In DNA form, the CDR3 reads TGTGCCATCAGTGAGTCAGGGGGGGTGGATACGCAGTATTTT. V is TRBV10-3 and J is TRBJ2-3; a possible D gene is TRBD2 (7 bases). CDR1 and CDR2 from the germline V gene are ENHRY and SYGVKD. This CDR3 is 14 amino acids long. V shed 0 bases and J shed 6 bases, with 10 bases lying between them.

In this sample, this clone turned up a few times. J is TRBJ2-7 and V is TRBV6-5; D gene ambiguous. CDR3 length: 11 amino acids. Trimming pared 2 bases from V and 6 bases from J, leaving 5 bases between. The V gene's germline CDR1 is MNHEY and CDR2 SVGAGI. The CDR3 sequence: CASSYGTEQYF. The DNA of the CDR3 is TGTGCCAGCAGTTACGGCACCGAGCAGTACTTC.

This clone showed up just a few times. V is TRBV19 and J is TRBJ1-1; D may be TRBD1 (5 bases). The CDR3 spans 13 residues. Per germline, CDR1 LNHDA and CDR2 SQIVND (reference sequence). Trimming took off 10 bases at V and 1 base at J, with 13 bases between the two ends. DNA for the CDR3: TGTGCCACCCAACCGCAGGGGAACACTGAAGCTTTCTTT. Encoded protein: CATQPQGNTEAFF.

The gene calls are TRBV7-2 and TRBJ2-5, with 15 bases fitting TRBD2. From germline, CDR1 is SGHTA and CDR2 FQGNSA. The CDR3 covers 15 residues. The V and J ends lost 1 base and 10 bases, in that order; junction bases with no gene match: 4. CDR3 amino acids: CASSLEPGLAGGQYF. CDR3 coding DNA: TGTGCCAGCAGCTTAGAGCCGGGACTAGCGGGAGGCCAGTACTTC.

This chain links TRBV27 with TRBJ1-6; 8 nucleotides align to TRBD1. The junction had 5 bases not matched to a gene; V was cut back by 5 bases and J by 8 bases. Germline CDR1 is MNHEY and CDR2 is SMNVEV (reference sequence). The CDR3 loop spans 14 amino acids. The CDR3 DNA sequence: TGTGCCAGCAGTCCCGGACAGGGTCATTCACCCCTCCACTTT. Translation: CASSPGQGHSPLHF.

In this sample, this clone turned up a few times. The gene calls are TRBV20-1 and TRBJ2-5; TRBD1 matches at 7 bases. The DNA end is more similar to TRBJ2-7, so the J call may be wrong. The CDR3 is 11 amino acids. Germline lookup yields CDR1 DFQATT and CDR2 SNEGSKA (reference sequence). The CDR3 is CSAWQGVEQYF. The CDR3 DNA follows: TGCAGTGCGTGGCAGGGGGTCGAGCAGTACTTC.

The chain uses TRBV19 and TRBJ1-3; TRBD1 agrees at 7 bases. V was pared by 5 bases and J by 4 bases, with 2 bases of the junction left unmatched. Germline V lookup: CDR1 LNHDA, CDR2 SQIVND (reference sequence). The CDR3 has 13 amino acids. In nucleotides, the CDR3 is TGTGCCAGTAGTTCGACAGGGGGAAACACCATATATTTT. Translation gives CASSSTGGNTIYF.

Comments on this clone: One end of the junction fails to match germline, which may point to a read error. This chain links TRBV7-9 with TRBJ2-7, with 12 nucleotides matching TRBD2. Germline V gene data show CDR1 as SEHNR and CDR2 as FQNEAQ (reference sequence). The CDR3 spans 15 residues. The CDR3 DNA sequence: TGTTCCAGCAGACCGCGACTAGCGGGAGATGGGGAGCAGTACTTC. Amino acids: CSSRPRLAGDGEQYF. Variable domain in full (rest from reference TRBV7-9 and TRBJ2-7): DTGVSQNPRHKITKRGQNVTFRCDPISEHNRLYWYRQTLGQGPEFLTYFQNEAQLEKSRLLSDRFSAERPKGSFSTLEIQRTEQGDSAMYLCSSRPRLAGDGEQYFGPGTRLTVT.

This chain links TRBV7-2 with TRBJ2-1; 7 bases map to TRBD1. Germline lookup yields CDR1 SGHTA and CDR2 FQGNSA. The CDR3 sequence is 13 residues long. The ends lost 6 bases at V and 5 bases at J; junction bases unmatched: 4. The CDR3 region has the DNA TGTGCCAGCAGAGACAGGGCCAACAATGAGCAGTTCTTC. It codes for CASRDRANNEQFF.

The CDR3 region has the DNA TGTGCCAGCAGCGAGCTCCCCGCGGGAGGGCCCTCCGAGCAGTACTTC. This sequence encodes CASSELPAGGPSEQYF. The J gene is TRBJ2-5, the V gene TRBV9; TRBD2 aligns across 9 bases. The end of the DNA aligns better with TRBJ2-7, so the J call may be wrong. The germline V gene encodes CDR1 SGDLS and CDR2 YYNGEE. This CDR3 is built from 16 residues.

This chain joins TRBV7-9 and TRBJ2-1, with 9 bases that match TRBD1. The V gene's germline CDR1 is SEHNR and CDR2 FQNEAQ (reference sequence). V was clipped by 4 bases and J by 3 bases; unmatched bases: 13. The CDR3 runs to 18 residues. The CDR3 protein is CASSSAPGQGFYYNEQFF. CDR3 bases: TGTGCCAGCAGCTCCGCCCCGGGACAGGGTTTTTACTACAATGAGCAGTTCTTC.

The V and J genes are TRBV30 and TRBJ1-2; D not certain. Looked up from germline, CDR1 is GTSNPN and CDR2 is SVGIG (reference sequence). The ends were cut back, 0 bases at V and 6 bases at J, with 11 bases in the middle. CDR3 size: 13 residues. The CDR3 sequence: CAWSVMASHGYTF. CDR3 nucleotide sequence: TGTGCCTGGAGTGTAATGGCTTCTCATGGCTACACCTTC.

The DNA for the CDR3 is TGTGCCAGCAGTGTACTAGAAACTAGCGGGCGTTACAATGAGCAGTTCTTC. Translated, it gives CASSVLETSGRYNEQFF. The V call is TRBV6-1, the J call TRBJ2-1; 9 bases are shared with TRBD2. Germline CDR1 is MNHNS and CDR2 is SASEGT. The CDR3 runs to 17 residues. V lost 4 bases to trimming and J lost 4 bases; unmatched junction nucleotides: 11.

The chain is built from TRBV14 and TRBJ2-2, with 7 bases fitting TRBD2. The CDR3 loop spans 14 amino acids. Germline loops: CDR1 SGHDN, CDR2 FVKESK. Trimming took 1 base from V and 6 from J; bases not matched to a gene: 2. The CDR3 protein is CASSQATSAGELFF. The CDR3 nucleotides are TGTGCCAGCAGCCAAGCTACTAGCGCCGGGGAGCTGTTTTTT.

In DNA form, the CDR3 reads TGCGCCAGCAGCCAAGATTATTACTTCCTTTCCTACAATGAGCAGTTCTTC. Translated, it gives CASSQDYYFLSYNEQFF. The chain recombines TRBV4-3 with TRBJ2-1; D is undetermined. The V and J ends lost 0 bases and 1 base respectively, with 13 bases between them. In germline, CDR1 is LGHNA, CDR2 YSLEER. The length of the CDR3 is 17 residues.

The V gene is TRBV7-2, the J gene TRBJ1-5; 7 nucleotides match TRBD1. This CDR3 has 13 amino acids. Looked up from germline, CDR1 is SGHTA and CDR2 is FQGNSA. J was trimmed by 7 bases and V by 4 bases; bases with no gene match: 4. Here the CDR3 reads CASSYRGSQPQHF. Here the CDR3 DNA reads TGTGCCAGCAGCTACAGGGGCAGCCAGCCCCAGCATTTT.

Concerning this clone: At one end the junction does not follow the germline gene, possibly because of a read error. The V and J genes are TRBV7-9 and TRBJ2-5; 7 bases agree with TRBD1. This CDR3 has 14 amino acids. Germline V CDR1 and CDR2: SEHNR, FQNEAQ (reference sequence). This chain's CDR3 is CSSSRRQGIETQYF. DNA of the CDR3: TGTTCCAGCAGCAGGAGACAGGGCATTGAGACCCAGTACTTC.